Detailed here is one T cell receptor (beta chain). No antigen is known for it. MiXCR, run by TCRdb on the RT-PCR reads, gives a single entry per CDR3 protein. The sample lists approximately 520,000 distinct CDR3 sequences, more than 15% occurring once. Germline loops: CDR1 DFQATT, CDR2 SNEGSKA (reference sequence). The junction had 10 bases not matched to a gene; V was cut back by 6 bases and J by 5 bases. The CDR3 loop spans 15 amino acids. The source of the sample is a study of response to subunit inactivated influenza vaccine. Regarding the study as a whole: There was a suggestion from the authors that each seasonal influenza vaccination recruits few new T cells.

This chain joins TRBV20-1 and TRBJ2-1; TRBD2 aligns across 10 bases. The receptor's source is a man between 50 and 69 years old who received an inactivated influenza vaccine. Source: CD4+ T cells sorted from PBMCs, taken 23 to 25 months after vaccination. CDR3 loop: CSAPVALAGNNEQFF. The CDR3 DNA follows: TGCAGTGCCCCAGTCGCACTAGCGGGAAACAATGAGCAGTTCTTC.